Below are 6 T cell receptor beta chains sequenced from a single sample in a study of early T cells in non-severe SARS-CoV-2 infection (dated by TCRdb to about 2021). The library relied on 5' RACE. The run used a NextSeq 500. TCRdb reran the public reads through fastp at Q25 and MiXCR, keeping productive beta chains. One record per CDR3 amino acid sequence lists the most common genes and DNA. This sample has tens of thousands of distinct CDR3 sequences in its table, and roughly 12% of those were observed once. The ten biggest clones cover around 3% of the sample. The sequenced sample was whole blood. These receptors were obtained from an adult who was a healthcare worker with PCR-confirmed SARS-CoV-2 infection or an uninfected control (not recorded which).

This clonotype has ten or more counts. The J gene is TRBJ1-3, the V gene TRBV29-1, with no clear D. Germline assignment: CDR1 SQVTM and CDR2 ANQGSEA. The length of the CDR3 is 13 residues. V was trimmed by 3 bases and J by 0 bases, leaving 6 bases between them. In DNA form, the CDR3 reads TGCAGCGTTGACGACAACTCTGGAAACACCATATATTTT. Protein sequence: CSVDDNSGNTIYF.

The chain joins TRBV7-9 to TRBJ1-1; the match to TRBD1 covers 8 bases. This CDR3 has 14 amino acids. The V segment lost 5 bases and the J segment 6 bases; nucleotides outside the gene matches: 8. Germline V gene sequence: CDR1 SEHNR, CDR2 FQNEAQ (reference sequence). Written as DNA, the CDR3 is TGTGCCAGCAGCCTCGGACAGGGTGAGGCTGAAGCTTTCTTT. Protein product: CASSLGQGEAEAFF.

The chain carries TRBV11-1 and TRBJ2-4; 7 nucleotides align to TRBD1. CDR1 and CDR2 (germline): SGHAT, FQDESV (reference sequence). Trimming at V came to 4 bases and at J to 8 bases, leaving 11 bases not matched to a gene. The CDR3 has 15 residues. CDR3 region: CASSSPGQSLDIQYF. For the CDR3, the DNA is TGTGCCAGCAGCTCGCCGGGACAGTCGTTGGACATTCAGTACTTC.

The chain couples TRBV3-1 to TRBJ2-3; 12 bases align to TRBD2. Trimming at V came to 5 bases and at J to 1 base, leaving 10 bases not matched to a gene. The germline CDR1 and CDR2 sequences are LGHDT and YNNKEL (reference sequence). The CDR3 spans 18 residues. DNA for the CDR3: TGTGCCAGCAGCTTTCGACTAGCGGGAGAATTGGGCACAGATACGCAGTATTTT. Its protein product is CASSFRLAGELGTDTQYF.

This clonotype was seen many times. J is TRBJ2-1 and V is TRBV29-1, with 12 bases fitting TRBD2. The CDR3 loop spans 14 amino acids. CDR1 and CDR2 from the germline V gene are SQVTM and ANQGSEA. With 7 bases clipped from V and 2 bases from J, the junction kept 3 bases outside the gene matches. CDR3 DNA sequence: TGCAGCGGGCTAGCGGGAGGGACCTACAATGAGCAGTTCTTC. Protein sequence: CSGLAGGTYNEQFF.

This clonotype was found many times. The chain joins TRBV12-3 or TRBV12-4 to TRBJ2-3; 9 nucleotides line up with TRBD2. The CDR3 runs to 17 residues. V lost 5 bases and J lost 0; bases outside the gene matches: 9. The CDR3 sequence is CASSPRPSGTSTDTQYF. CDR3 nucleotides: TGTGCCAGCAGTCCCCGGCCTAGCGGGACTAGCACAGATACGCAGTATTTT.